This T cell receptor beta chain was identified during a study of blood T cells in healthy people across ages. This clonotype was seen only a few times. The CDR3 is 14 amino acids. V shed 3 bases and J 8 bases; nucleotides not matched to a gene: 4. Using a J-beta primer mix together with a sample-barcoded 5' primer, a second PCR was run for about 6 to 11 cycles. Carrying 12 random nucleotides, a template-switch adaptor labeled each individual cDNA molecule. TCRdb re-derived calls from the 5' RACE reads in MiXCR, one entry per CDR3 protein. The sample lists roughly 1,500,000 distinct CDR3 sequences, 35% to 45% occurring once.

The sequencing sample was made of blood. This sequence originates from a woman between 18 and 29 years old in good health. This chain links TRBV12-3 or TRBV12-4 with TRBJ2-1; 10 bases map to TRBD1. This chain's CDR3 is CASSLRQGADEQFF. The CDR3 nucleotides are TGTGCCAGCAGTTTGAGACAGGGGGCGGATGAGCAGTTCTTC.